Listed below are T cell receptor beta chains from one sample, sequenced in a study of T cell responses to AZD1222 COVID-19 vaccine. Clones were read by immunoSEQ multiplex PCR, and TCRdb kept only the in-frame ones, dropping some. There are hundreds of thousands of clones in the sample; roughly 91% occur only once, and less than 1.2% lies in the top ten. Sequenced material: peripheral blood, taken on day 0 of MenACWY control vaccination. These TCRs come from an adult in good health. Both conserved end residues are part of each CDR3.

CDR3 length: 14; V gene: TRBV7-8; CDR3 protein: CASSYTDTNYGYTF
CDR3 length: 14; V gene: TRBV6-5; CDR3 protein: CASSRGVSFTEAFF
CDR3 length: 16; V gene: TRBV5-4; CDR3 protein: CASSSRWTGGSDTQYF
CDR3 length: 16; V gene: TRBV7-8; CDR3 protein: CASSLERGQYTGELFF
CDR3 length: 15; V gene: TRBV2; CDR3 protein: CASREQGSSNQPQHF
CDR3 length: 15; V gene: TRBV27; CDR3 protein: CASSFGGGQNSPLHF
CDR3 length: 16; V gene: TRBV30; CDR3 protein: CAWRPGQSSYNSPLHF
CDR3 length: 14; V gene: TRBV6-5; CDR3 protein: CASRAGARGYGYTF
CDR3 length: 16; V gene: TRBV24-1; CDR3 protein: CATSDPSGLSTDTQYF
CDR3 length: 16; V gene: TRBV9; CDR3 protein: CASSALVTPGDSPLHF
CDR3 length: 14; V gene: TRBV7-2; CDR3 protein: CASSLEDRGRSYTF
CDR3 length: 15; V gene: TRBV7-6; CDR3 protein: CASSASLGTYNEQFF
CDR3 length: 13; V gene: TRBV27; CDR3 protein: CASSFDRIGGYTF
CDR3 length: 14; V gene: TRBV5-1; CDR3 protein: CASSRTSGGDEQYF
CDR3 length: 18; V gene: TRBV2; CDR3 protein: CASSAPRAQPYSNQPQHF
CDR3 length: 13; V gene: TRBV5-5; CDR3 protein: CASSFTPTYEQYF
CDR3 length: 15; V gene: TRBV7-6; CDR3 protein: CASSLGSGDNSPLHF
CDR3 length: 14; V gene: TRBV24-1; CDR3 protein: CATSEWVSTDTQYF
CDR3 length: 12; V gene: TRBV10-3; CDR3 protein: CAIRAETDTQYF
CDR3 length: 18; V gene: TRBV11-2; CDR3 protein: CASSPLAATGGMQETQYF
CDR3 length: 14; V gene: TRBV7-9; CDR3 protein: CASSPRQGQETQYF
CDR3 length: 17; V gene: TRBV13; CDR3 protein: CTSSYRARGRNTGELFF
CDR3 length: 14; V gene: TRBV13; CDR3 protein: CASSLASTRYGYTF
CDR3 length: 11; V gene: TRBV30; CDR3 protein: CAWSVAGKQYF
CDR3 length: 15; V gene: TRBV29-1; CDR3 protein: CSVDPQETIWNGYTF
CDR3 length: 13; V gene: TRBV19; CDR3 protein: CASSSRARRGYTF
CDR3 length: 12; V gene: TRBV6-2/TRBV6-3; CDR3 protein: CASSLNTGELFF
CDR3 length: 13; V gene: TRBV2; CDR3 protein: CASLVRAGNTIYF
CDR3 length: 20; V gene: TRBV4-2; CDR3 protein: CASSQTLPTGVSSYNSPLHF
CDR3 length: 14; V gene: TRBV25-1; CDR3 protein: CASSGQGRLSPLHF
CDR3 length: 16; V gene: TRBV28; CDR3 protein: CASSSSAAVGERGYTF
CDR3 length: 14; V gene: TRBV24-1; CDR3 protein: CATSDSRTGDTQYF
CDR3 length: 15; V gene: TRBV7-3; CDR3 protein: CASSFAGGPADTQYF
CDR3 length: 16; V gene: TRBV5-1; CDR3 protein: CASSPQGSDLNYGYTF
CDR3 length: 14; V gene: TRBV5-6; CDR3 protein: CASSLGAGNSPLHF